This is a list of T cell receptor beta chains from one sample in a study of control samples from healthy donors and cancer patients. The table came from immunoSEQ multiplex PCR; TCRdb's copy has only in-frame clones and leaves some out. Of roughly 190,000 clones listed, roughly 91% are singletons. Material: blood. The source is a woman under 40 in good health. Each CDR3 is given with its conserved first and last residue. Each record gives: D gene, V gene, clone size, J gene, CDR3 protein, CDR3 DNA. The D gene is left open where the match is weak. The size of a clone is reported for some rows only, either as once, few or many, or as a class for expanded clones.

d_call: NA
v_call: TRBV7-9
clone_size: NA
j_call: TRBJ1-1
cdr3_aa: CASSLQNTEAFF
cdr3_nt: TGTGCCAGCAGCTTACAAAACACTGAAGCTTTCTTT

d_call: TRBD2
v_call: TRBV19
clone_size: NA
j_call: TRBJ2-1
cdr3_aa: CASRTSGGWDEQFF
cdr3_nt: TGTGCCAGTAGGACTAGCGGGGGGTGGGATGAGCAGTTCTTC

d_call: NA
v_call: TRBV18
clone_size: NA
j_call: TRBJ1-1
cdr3_aa: CASSPTDSTEAFF
cdr3_nt: TGTGCCAGCTCACCAACTGACAGCACTGAAGCTTTCTTT

d_call: NA
v_call: TRBV24-1
clone_size: NA
j_call: TRBJ2-3
cdr3_aa: CATSDLGDTQYF
cdr3_nt: TGTGCCACCAGTGATTTGGGGGATACGCAGTATTTT

d_call: NA
v_call: TRBV4-1
clone_size: NA
j_call: TRBJ2-1
cdr3_aa: CASSQQGSYNEQFF
cdr3_nt: TGCGCCAGCAGCCAGCAGGGGAGCTACAATGAGCAGTTCTTC

d_call: NA
v_call: TRBV6-1
clone_size: NA
j_call: TRBJ2-7
cdr3_aa: CASSEAGGGRDEQYF
cdr3_nt: TGTGCCAGCAGTGAAGCGGGGGGGGGCCGGGACGAGCAGTACTTC

d_call: TRBD1
v_call: TRBV28
clone_size: NA
j_call: TRBJ1-4
cdr3_aa: CASSSGQGAREKLFF
cdr3_nt: TGTGCCAGCAGTTCCGGACAGGGGGCGCGGGAAAAACTGTTTTTT

d_call: NA
v_call: TRBV27
clone_size: NA
j_call: TRBJ2-7
cdr3_aa: CASSLGTYYEQYF
cdr3_nt: TGTGCCAGCAGTTTGGGGACATACTACGAGCAGTACTTC

d_call: NA
v_call: TRBV7-9
clone_size: NA
j_call: TRBJ1-3
cdr3_aa: CASSLAVVGNTIYF
cdr3_nt: TGTGCCAGCAGCTTAGCTGTGGTTGGAAACACCATATATTTT

d_call: NA
v_call: TRBV14
clone_size: NA
j_call: TRBJ2-1
cdr3_aa: CASSQDRLAYNEQFF
cdr3_nt: TGTGCCAGCAGCCAAGATCGGCTAGCCTACAATGAGCAGTTCTTC

d_call: NA
v_call: TRBV6-1
clone_size: NA
j_call: TRBJ1-2
cdr3_aa: CASSETGLYGYTF
cdr3_nt: TGTGCCAGCAGTGAAACAGGGCTCTATGGCTACACCTTC

d_call: TRBD2
v_call: TRBV7-3
clone_size: NA
j_call: TRBJ2-3
cdr3_aa: CASSWGLASSTDTQYF
cdr3_nt: TGTGCCAGCAGCTGGGGACTAGCATCTAGCACAGATACGCAGTATTTT

d_call: TRBD2
v_call: TRBV6-2/TRBV6-3
clone_size: NA
j_call: TRBJ2-4
cdr3_aa: CASSSSSGMWNIQYF
cdr3_nt: TGTGCCAGCAGTTCGTCTAGCGGGATGTGGAACATTCAGTACTTC

d_call: NA
v_call: TRBV28
clone_size: NA
j_call: TRBJ2-5
cdr3_aa: CASSFGPAQETQYF
cdr3_nt: TGTGCCAGCAGTTTTGGACCTGCCCAAGAGACCCAGTACTTC

d_call: TRBD2
v_call: TRBV24-1
clone_size: NA
j_call: TRBJ2-1
cdr3_aa: CATSDFRGGNEQFF
cdr3_nt: TGTGCCACCAGTGATTTTCGGGGGGGCAATGAGCAGTTCTTC

d_call: NA
v_call: TRBV9
clone_size: once
j_call: TRBJ1-2
cdr3_aa: CASSTTGFGYTF
cdr3_nt: TGTGCCAGCAGCACCACAGGGTTCGGCTACACCTTC

d_call: NA
v_call: TRBV19
clone_size: once
j_call: TRBJ2-5
cdr3_aa: CASSIGGLEETQYF
cdr3_nt: TGTGCCAGTAGTATAGGGGGTTTGGAAGAGACCCAGTACTTC

d_call: NA
v_call: TRBV3-1/TRBV3-2
clone_size: NA
j_call: TRBJ1-2
cdr3_aa: CASSPPTGGNYGYTF
cdr3_nt: TGTGCCAGCAGCCCCCCGACAGGTGGGAACTATGGCTACACCTTC

d_call: TRBD1
v_call: TRBV3-1/TRBV3-2
clone_size: NA
j_call: TRBJ2-7
cdr3_aa: CASRGTGGREQYF
cdr3_nt: TGTGCCAGCAGGGGGACAGGGGGACGGGAGCAGTACTTC

d_call: NA
v_call: TRBV6-4
clone_size: NA
j_call: TRBJ1-1
cdr3_aa: CASSEQGYTEAFF
cdr3_nt: TGTGCCAGCAGTGAACAGGGTTACACTGAAGCTTTCTTT

d_call: NA
v_call: TRBV18
clone_size: NA
j_call: TRBJ1-2
cdr3_aa: CASSTGLNYGYTF
cdr3_nt: TGTGCCAGTTCTACGGGACTCAACTATGGCTACACCTTC

d_call: TRBD2
v_call: TRBV9
clone_size: NA
j_call: TRBJ2-7
cdr3_aa: CASSAGTNYEQYF
cdr3_nt: TGTGCCAGCAGCGCCGGGACTAACTACGAGCAGTACTTC

d_call: NA
v_call: TRBV24-1
clone_size: NA
j_call: TRBJ1-3
cdr3_aa: CATSDPRGHTIYF
cdr3_nt: TGTGCCACCAGTGATCCCAGGGGCCACACCATATATTTT

d_call: TRBD2
v_call: TRBV30
clone_size: NA
j_call: TRBJ2-3
cdr3_aa: CAWSVRSRGGDTQYF
cdr3_nt: TGTGCCTGGAGTGTACGGTCGCGGGGGGGGGATACGCAGTATTTT

d_call: TRBD2
v_call: TRBV11-3
clone_size: NA
j_call: TRBJ2-7
cdr3_aa: CASKMGGGSGYEQYF
cdr3_nt: TGTGCCAGCAAGATGGGTGGCGGGAGCGGGTACGAGCAGTACTTC

d_call: TRBD2
v_call: TRBV7-2
clone_size: NA
j_call: TRBJ2-4
cdr3_aa: CASSLSLAGGNIQYF
cdr3_nt: TGTGCCAGCAGCTTATCCCTAGCGGGAGGTAACATTCAGTACTTC

d_call: TRBD2
v_call: TRBV6-2/TRBV6-3
clone_size: NA
j_call: TRBJ2-3
cdr3_aa: CASSYSSSGGPTDTQYF
cdr3_nt: TGTGCCAGCAGTTACTCGAGTAGCGGGGGCCCCACAGATACGCAGTATTTT

d_call: TRBD1
v_call: TRBV2
clone_size: NA
j_call: TRBJ2-7
cdr3_aa: CASSDPGQGREQYF
cdr3_nt: TGTGCCAGCAGTGACCCGGGACAGGGGAGGGAGCAGTACTTC

d_call: TRBD2
v_call: TRBV5-1
clone_size: NA
j_call: TRBJ2-5
cdr3_aa: CASSPGLAGAGTQYF
cdr3_nt: TGCGCCAGCAGCCCGGGACTAGCGGGGGCGGGGACCCAGTACTTC

d_call: NA
v_call: TRBV11-3
clone_size: NA
j_call: TRBJ1-4
cdr3_aa: CASSLRASTNEKLFF
cdr3_nt: TGTGCCAGCAGCTTACGGGCTTCAACTAATGAAAAACTGTTTTTT

d_call: NA
v_call: TRBV5-1
clone_size: once
j_call: TRBJ1-1
cdr3_aa: CASRSGIPNTEAFF
cdr3_nt: TGCGCCAGCAGGTCCGGGATCCCTAACACTGAAGCTTTCTTT

d_call: TRBD1
v_call: TRBV4-2
clone_size: few
j_call: TRBJ2-1
cdr3_aa: CASSQETGGSYNEQFF
cdr3_nt: TGTGCCAGCAGCCAAGAGACAGGGGGCTCCTACAATGAGCAGTTCTTC

d_call: TRBD1
v_call: TRBV25-1
clone_size: NA
j_call: TRBJ1-6
cdr3_aa: CASSTDRDYNSPLHF
cdr3_nt: TGTGCCAGCAGTACGGACAGGGACTATAATTCACCCCTCCACTTT

d_call: TRBD2
v_call: TRBV2
clone_size: NA
j_call: TRBJ2-5
cdr3_aa: CASSGGSGREETQYF
cdr3_nt: TGTGCCAGCAGTGGGGGTAGCGGGAGGGAGGAGACCCAGTACTTC

d_call: NA
v_call: TRBV6-4
clone_size: NA
j_call: TRBJ2-3
cdr3_aa: CASSDGAGSTDTQYF
cdr3_nt: TGTGCCAGCAGTGACGGGGCCGGTAGCACAGATACGCAGTATTTT

d_call: TRBD1
v_call: TRBV28
clone_size: NA
j_call: TRBJ1-2
cdr3_aa: CASSGTGYGYTF
cdr3_nt: TGTGCCAGCAGTGGGACAGGGTATGGCTACACCTTC

d_call: NA
v_call: TRBV29-1
clone_size: NA
j_call: TRBJ2-7
cdr3_aa: CSVEVRRGGHEQYF
cdr3_nt: TGCAGCGTTGAAGTTCGTAGGGGTGGCCACGAGCAGTACTTC

d_call: NA
v_call: TRBV7-3
clone_size: NA
j_call: TRBJ1-5
cdr3_aa: CASSLSHNQPQHF
cdr3_nt: TGTGCCAGCAGCTTATCCCACAATCAGCCCCAGCATTTT

d_call: TRBD1
v_call: TRBV28
clone_size: NA
j_call: TRBJ1-4
cdr3_aa: CASSSQGANEKLFF
cdr3_nt: TGTGCCAGCAGTTCCCAGGGGGCGAATGAAAAACTGTTTTTT

d_call: NA
v_call: TRBV6-6
clone_size: NA
j_call: TRBJ1-3
cdr3_aa: CASSYSSSGNTIYF
cdr3_nt: TGTGCCAGCAGTTACTCCAGCTCTGGAAACACCATATATTTT

d_call: TRBD1
v_call: TRBV4-1
clone_size: NA
j_call: TRBJ2-4
cdr3_aa: CASSQGQGASKNIQYF
cdr3_nt: TGCGCCAGCAGCCAAGGTCAGGGGGCCTCCAAAAACATTCAGTACTTC

d_call: NA
v_call: TRBV27
clone_size: NA
j_call: TRBJ2-3
cdr3_aa: CASSRDTHTQYF
cdr3_nt: TGTGCCAGCAGCCGGGACACCCATACGCAGTATTTT

d_call: TRBD2
v_call: TRBV11-2
clone_size: NA
j_call: TRBJ2-1
cdr3_aa: CASSLVERGGLGEQFF
cdr3_nt: TGTGCCAGCAGCTTAGTCGAGCGGGGGGGCCTCGGTGAGCAGTTCTTC

d_call: NA
v_call: TRBV5-6
clone_size: NA
j_call: TRBJ1-5
cdr3_aa: CASSLRGSNQPQHF
cdr3_nt: TGTGCCAGCAGCTTGCGGGGTAGCAATCAGCCCCAGCATTTT

d_call: NA
v_call: TRBV10-3
clone_size: once
j_call: TRBJ1-5
cdr3_aa: CAISGSAGGNQPQHF
cdr3_nt: TGTGCCATCAGTGGTTCGGCAGGGGGCAATCAGCCCCAGCATTTT

d_call: TRBD1
v_call: TRBV14
clone_size: NA
j_call: TRBJ1-6
cdr3_aa: CASSQERTGGSPLHF
cdr3_nt: TGTGCCAGCAGCCAAGAACGGACAGGGGGGTCACCCCTCCACTTT

d_call: TRBD2
v_call: TRBV7-9
clone_size: NA
j_call: TRBJ2-1
cdr3_aa: CASSLGSGGAYEQFF
cdr3_nt: TGTGCCAGCAGCTTAGGTAGCGGGGGGGCCTATGAGCAGTTCTTC

d_call: NA
v_call: TRBV4-3
clone_size: NA
j_call: TRBJ2-2
cdr3_aa: CASSRDRTNTGELFF
cdr3_nt: TGCGCCAGCAGCCGAGACAGGACGAACACCGGGGAGCTGTTTTTT

d_call: NA
v_call: TRBV19
clone_size: NA
j_call: TRBJ1-2
cdr3_aa: CASSIVGTNYGYTF
cdr3_nt: TGTGCCAGTAGTATAGTCGGCACAAACTATGGCTACACCTTC

d_call: NA
v_call: TRBV7-2
clone_size: NA
j_call: TRBJ2-5
cdr3_aa: CASSLGYQETQYF
cdr3_nt: TGTGCCAGCAGCTTAGGGTACCAAGAGACCCAGTACTTC

d_call: TRBD1
v_call: TRBV28
clone_size: NA
j_call: TRBJ1-1
cdr3_aa: CASSDRVTEAFF
cdr3_nt: TGTGCCAGCAGTGACAGGGTCACTGAAGCTTTCTTT

d_call: TRBD2
v_call: TRBV7-2
clone_size: NA
j_call: TRBJ2-7
cdr3_aa: CASSTGTSRYEQYF
cdr3_nt: TGTGCCAGCAGCACCGGGACTAGTCGATACGAGCAGTACTTC

d_call: NA
v_call: TRBV29-1
clone_size: NA
j_call: TRBJ1-1
cdr3_aa: CSVEGGNLEAFF
cdr3_nt: TGCAGCGTTGAAGGGGGGAACCTTGAAGCTTTCTTT